One and the same sample provided the 13 T cell receptor beta chains below, sequenced in a study of blood T cell repertoires in COVID-19. Profiled with immunoSEQ multiplex PCR; TCRdb holds only in-frame clones, not every one. Of about 210,000 clones listed, roughly 86% are singletons. Sequenced: peripheral blood. These receptors originate from a man in his fifties or sixties with acute or convalescent COVID-19.

This chain joins TRBV28 and TRBJ1-5; D possibly corresponds to TRBD1 (6 bases). This CDR3 is built from 15 residues. V lost 5 bases and J lost 4, with 15 bases in between. The germline CDR1 and CDR2 sequences are MDHEN and SYDVKM. DNA of the CDR3: TGTGCCAGCAGTCGTTCACAGGGTAGGAATCAGCCCCAGCATTTT. It codes for CASSRSQGRNQPQHF.

The chain uses TRBV6-5 and TRBJ2-7; possibly TRBD2 for D (5 bases). The length of the CDR3 is 14 residues. CDR1 is MNHEY and CDR2 is SVGAGI in the germline V gene. V was trimmed by 6 bases and J by 4 bases, leaving 16 bases between them. CDR3 in DNA: TGTGCCAGCAGCCTAGCCGCAGACATTTACGAGCAGTACTTC. The encoded protein is CASSLAADIYEQYF.

This chain connects TRBV11-2 to TRBJ2-7; a weak D match, TRBD1 (6 bases). The ends were cut back, 6 bases at V and 2 bases at J, with 20 bases in the middle. The CDR3 is 16 residues long. CDR1 and CDR2 (germline): SGHAT, FQNNGV. The CDR3, as DNA: TGTGCCAGCAGTTCCCACTCCCGGGACACCCCCTACGAGCAGTACTTC. This sequence encodes CASSSHSRDTPYEQYF.

This chain joins TRBV30 and TRBJ1-1; no clear D gene. Per germline, CDR1 GTSNPN and CDR2 SVGIG (reference sequence). V was pared by 3 bases and J by 5 bases, with 10 bases between. This CDR3 comprises 12 residues. The CDR3 reads CAWRRDRTEAFF. The CDR3, as DNA: TGTGCCTGGAGGAGGGATAGGACTGAAGCTTTCTTT.

V usage is TRBV27 and J usage is TRBJ2-7; 11 nucleotides match TRBD1. The CDR3 has 14 amino acids. Germline trimming cut 3 bases from V and 6 bases from J; bases unmatched to any gene: 4. Looked up from germline, CDR1 is MNHEY and CDR2 is SMNVEV (reference sequence). The CDR3 region is CASSLDRGRGEQYF. The DNA of the CDR3 is TGTGCCAGCAGTTTGGACAGGGGGCGCGGCGAGCAGTACTTC.

On this clone itself: This CDR3 is also generated by other DNA sequences in the sample. The chain carries TRBV27 and TRBJ1-1; the D is unclear. Per the germline V gene, CDR1 is MNHEY and CDR2 is SMNVEV (reference sequence). V was clipped by 2 bases and J by 2 bases, with 6 bases between them. There are 13 residues in the CDR3. Here the CDR3 reads CASSLLGNTEAFF. The CDR3 DNA sequence: TGTGCCAGCAGTTTACTAGGTAACACTGAAGCTTTCTTT.

The V and J genes are TRBV7-2 and TRBJ1-2; D remains ambiguous. V lost 0 bases and J 0 bases, leaving 5 bases between the germline ends. CDR1 SGHTA and CDR2 FQGNSA come from the germline V gene. This CDR3 is built from 14 residues. CDR3 DNA sequence: TGTGCCAGCAGCTTAGCTGAGGCTAACTATGGCTACACCTTC. Translation gives CASSLAEANYGYTF.

The V call is TRBV6-5, the J call TRBJ1-1; the D is unclear. The CDR3 has 14 amino acids. The germline CDR1 and CDR2 sequences are MNHEY and SVGAGI. Trimming left V 2 bases short and J 4 bases short, with 11 bases between. The CDR3 region has the DNA TGTGCCAGCAGTTACACGGGTAGCAGCACTGAAGCTTTCTTT. Translation: CASSYTGSSTEAFF.

The chain carries TRBV18 and TRBJ2-7; a possible D gene is TRBD2 (5 bases). From germline, CDR1 is KGHSH and CDR2 LQKENI. The V end was cut by 3 bases, the J end by 3 bases, with 12 bases between. The CDR3 is 14 residues long. The CDR3 DNA sequence: TGTGCCAGCTCACCGCTCGAGGGATTCTACGAGCAGTACTTC. It translates to CASSPLEGFYEQYF.

This clone showed up just a few times. This sample includes further DNA sequences coding for the same CDR3. The genes are TRBV5-1 and TRBJ2-2; maybe TRBD2 (6 bases). CDR1 SGHRS and CDR2 YFSETQ come from the germline V gene. The CDR3 extends over 16 amino acids. V was cut by 4 bases and J by 0 bases, with 13 bases left in between. CDR3 nucleotides: TGCGCCAGCAGCCCGGGGGTTCGCGCGAACACCGGGGAGCTGTTTTTT. This translates into CASSPGVRANTGELFF.

This clone was seen a handful of times. This chain connects TRBV10-3 to TRBJ1-5; 10 bases are a match to TRBD1. The J segment lost 5 bases and the V segment lost 3 bases, leaving 4 bases of the junction unmatched. This CDR3 region has 15 residues. CDR1 is ENHRY and CDR2 is SYGVKD in the germline V gene. CDR3 protein: CAISESGTGDQPQHF. In DNA form, the CDR3 reads TGTGCCATCAGTGAATCGGGGACAGGGGATCAGCCCCAGCATTTT.

In its sample, this clone was seen once. V usage is TRBV27 and J usage is TRBJ2-5, with TRBD2 matching 9 bases. This CDR3 spans 16 amino acids. CDR1 and CDR2 from the germline V gene are MNHEY and SMNVEV (reference sequence). The V and J ends lost 5 bases and 1 base, in that order; junction bases with no gene match: 8. CDR3 region: CASSPPPTSGQETQYF. The CDR3 coding sequence is TGTGCCAGCAGTCCCCCCCCGACTAGCGGCCAAGAGACCCAGTACTTC.

The chain employs TRBV19 and TRBJ1-1; no definite D call. The ends were cut back, 6 bases at V and 3 bases at J, with 11 bases in the middle. CDR3 size: 13 residues. CDR1 is LNHDA, CDR2 SQIVND, per germline (reference sequence). Here the CDR3 DNA reads TGTGCCAGTAGACCTGCGAGGGACACTGAAGCTTTCTTT. Protein product: CASRPARDTEAFF.